This T cell receptor beta chain was retrieved from a study of persistence of HIV-infected CD4 T cells. In the case of this clone: Its antigen is not known.

The stimulus was lysate of CMV-infected fibroblasts, 8.5 to 10 ug/mL. CD40L/CD69 double-negative CD45RO-high memory CD4+ T cells were collected. For at least 4 years, plasma HIV-1 RNA was undetectable (<50 copies/mL). Germline V gives CDR1 SGDLS, CDR2 YYNGEE. Between the trimmed V and J ends, which lost 4 bases and 2 bases, there was a span of 15 bases. The CDR3 has 15 residues. Sequencing used immunoSEQ version 4 in survey mode. Libraries were prepared by immunoSEQ multiplex PCR; TCRdb keeps only in-frame clonotypes and omits some of them. The sample carries approximately 35,000 clones, roughly 82% recorded once.

The chain is built from TRBV9 and TRBJ1-1, with a weak D call TRBD1 (6 bases). This receptor was obtained from an adult man with HIV who was CMV-seropositive. The sequencing used CD4+ T cells sorted from PBMCs after approximately 20-hour stimulation, collected from a patient who received antiretroviral therapy. The CDR3 region has the DNA TGTGCCAGCAGCCGCCGGGGGGGCATTAACACTGAAGCTTTCTTT. Translation gives CASSRRGGINTEAFF.